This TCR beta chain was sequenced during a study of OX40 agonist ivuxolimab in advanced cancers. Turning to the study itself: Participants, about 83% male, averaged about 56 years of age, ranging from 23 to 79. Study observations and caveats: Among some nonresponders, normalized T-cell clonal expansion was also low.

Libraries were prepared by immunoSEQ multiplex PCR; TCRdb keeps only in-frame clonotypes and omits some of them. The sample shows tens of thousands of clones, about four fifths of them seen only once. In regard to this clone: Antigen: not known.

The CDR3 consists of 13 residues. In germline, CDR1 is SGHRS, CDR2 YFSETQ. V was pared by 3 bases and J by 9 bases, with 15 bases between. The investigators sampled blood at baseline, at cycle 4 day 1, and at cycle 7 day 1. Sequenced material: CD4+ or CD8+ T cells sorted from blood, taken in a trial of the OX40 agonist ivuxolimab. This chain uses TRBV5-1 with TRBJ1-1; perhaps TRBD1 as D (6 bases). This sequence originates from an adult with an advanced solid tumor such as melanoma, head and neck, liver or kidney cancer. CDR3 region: CASSSEPGQQAFF. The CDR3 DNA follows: TGCGCCAGCAGCTCTGAGCCCGGACAGCAAGCTTTCTTT.